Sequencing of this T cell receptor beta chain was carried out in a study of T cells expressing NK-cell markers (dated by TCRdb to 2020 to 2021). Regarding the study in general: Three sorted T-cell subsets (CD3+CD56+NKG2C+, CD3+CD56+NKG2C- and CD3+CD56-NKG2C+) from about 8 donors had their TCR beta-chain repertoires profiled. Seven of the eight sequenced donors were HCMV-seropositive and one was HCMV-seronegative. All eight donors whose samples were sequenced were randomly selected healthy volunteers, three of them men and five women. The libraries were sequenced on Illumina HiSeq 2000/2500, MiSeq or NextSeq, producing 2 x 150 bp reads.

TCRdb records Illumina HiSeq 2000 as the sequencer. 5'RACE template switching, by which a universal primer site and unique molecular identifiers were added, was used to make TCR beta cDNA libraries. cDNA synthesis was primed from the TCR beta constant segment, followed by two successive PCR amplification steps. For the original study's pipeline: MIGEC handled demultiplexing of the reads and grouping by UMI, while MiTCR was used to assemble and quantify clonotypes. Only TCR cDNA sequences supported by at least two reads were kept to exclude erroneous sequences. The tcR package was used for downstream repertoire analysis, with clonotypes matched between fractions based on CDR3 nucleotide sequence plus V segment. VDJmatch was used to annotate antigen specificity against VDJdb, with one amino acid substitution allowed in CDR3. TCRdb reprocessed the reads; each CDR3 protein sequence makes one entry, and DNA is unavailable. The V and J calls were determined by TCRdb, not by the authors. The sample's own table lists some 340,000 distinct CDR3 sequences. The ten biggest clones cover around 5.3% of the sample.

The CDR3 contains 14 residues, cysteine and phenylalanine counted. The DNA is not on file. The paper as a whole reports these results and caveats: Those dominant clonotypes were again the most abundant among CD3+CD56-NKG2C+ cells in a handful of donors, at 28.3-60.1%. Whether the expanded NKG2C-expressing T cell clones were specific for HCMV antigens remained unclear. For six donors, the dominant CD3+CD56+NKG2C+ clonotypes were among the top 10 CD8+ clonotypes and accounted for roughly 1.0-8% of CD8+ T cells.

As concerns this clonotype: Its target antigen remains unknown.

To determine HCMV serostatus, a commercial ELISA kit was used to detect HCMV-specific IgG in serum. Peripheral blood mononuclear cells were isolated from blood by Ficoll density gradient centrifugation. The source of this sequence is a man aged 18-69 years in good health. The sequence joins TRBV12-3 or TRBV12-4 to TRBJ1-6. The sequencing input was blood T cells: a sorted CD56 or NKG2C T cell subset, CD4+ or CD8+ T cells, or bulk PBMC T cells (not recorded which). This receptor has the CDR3 CASSFEALGSPLHF.